This TCR beta chain was captured by sequencing in a study of blood T cell repertoires in COVID-19. Study overall: Acute-phase and convalescent COVID-19 samples originated in the United States, Italy and Spain. PBMCs, B-cell-depleted T cells, or T cells provided the cDNA or gDNA that made up the material.

Germline CDR1 reads SQVTM; CDR2 reads ANQGSEA. This CDR3 is 14 amino acids long. The V gene lost 6 bases and the J gene lost 3 bases, with 17 bases spanning the gap. Per the original methods: How many nucleated cells were present was estimated from reference gene primer amplification. The repertoire was sequenced with immunoSEQ multiplex PCR; TCRdb's copy has only in-frame clones and lacks some. Clonal size and the V and J genes are those of that table, whereas D and trimming came from the DNA. The sample contains about 200,000 clones, 90% of which appear only once. The V and J genes are TRBV29-1 and TRBJ2-5, with D possibly matching TRBD1 (5 bases). This clonotype was sampled from a man aged 50-59 years with acute or convalescent COVID-19. The sequenced sample was peripheral blood. CDR3 bases: TGCAGCGTCCCCCTTGTCGGCAGGGAAGAGACCCAGTACTTC. Its protein is CSVPLVGREETQYF.